This entry is about one TCR beta chain. Its matching antigen is unknown. This sample was taken from a study of long-term antiretroviral therapy in people with HIV. Germline V CDR1 and CDR2: SGHRS, YFSETQ. There are 14 residues in the CDR3. They ran version v3.0 of the immunoSEQ assay at survey level. Some clones are missing from TCRdb's copy, which holds only in-frame ones; the method was immunoSEQ multiplex PCR. The sample consists of tens of thousands of clones, about four fifths of them appearing once. Every sample had roughly 1-11 million cryopreserved PBMC in it before DNA extraction. Findings and limits, study-wide: Dominance of pre-ART expanded clones persisted, fluctuating and often declining after ART.

This sequence was found in a man younger than 35 with HIV. The material was unsorted PBMCs, obtained 0.3 years after starting antiretroviral therapy. This sequence joins TRBV5-1 and TRBJ2-5; D perhaps matches TRBD1 (5 bases). The J call is in doubt because the DNA end fits TRBJ2-7 better. The CDR3 DNA reads as TGCGCCAGCAGCTTGGAACAGGTATACTACGAGCAGTACTTC. Amino acids: CASSLEQVYYEQYF.